This TCR beta chain was recovered during a study of shared clonotypes between healthy human individuals. General study results and limits: In the sorted subsets, rarefaction showed sequencing was incomplete despite large depth. Owing to a small donor count, the genetic and exposure-history diversity represented was limited.

Of note for this clone: Its antigen is as yet unknown. Since a much larger clone is just one base distant, this may be a read error. Other DNA sequences of this sample code for an identical CDR3.

An approximately 200 ng quantity of DNA, tens of thousands of T cell genomes, went into the sorted-subset replicate PCRs. The protocol was immunoSEQ multiplex PCR, while the TCRdb copy is restricted to in-frame clones and leaves out a portion. The table lists over 1.5 million clones, approximately 98% of them singletons, with about 0.45% in the top ten. Per germline, CDR1 MNHEY and CDR2 SVGAGI. V gave up 4 bases and J gave up 3 bases, with 4 bases separating them. The CDR3 consists of 11 residues. This chain connects TRBV6-5 to TRBJ2-7, with D unclear. The source is a man aged 25-45 years in good health. Sample: naive CD4+ T cells sorted from blood. The subset is: CD45RA+ positively selected. Written as DNA, the CDR3 is TGTGCCAGCAGTTCCCTCTACGAGCAGTACTTC. Translation: CASSSLYEQYF.